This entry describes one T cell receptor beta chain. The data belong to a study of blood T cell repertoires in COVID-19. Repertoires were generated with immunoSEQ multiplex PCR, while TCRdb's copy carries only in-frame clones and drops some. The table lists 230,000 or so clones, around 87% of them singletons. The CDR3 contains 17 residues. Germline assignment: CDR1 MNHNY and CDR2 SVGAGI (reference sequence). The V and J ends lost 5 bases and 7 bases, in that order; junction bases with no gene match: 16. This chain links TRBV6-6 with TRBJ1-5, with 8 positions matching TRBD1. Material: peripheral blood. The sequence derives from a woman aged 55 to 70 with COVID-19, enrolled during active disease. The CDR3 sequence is CASSLDRLQGAEQPQHF. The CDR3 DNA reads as TGTGCCAGCAGTCTCGATCGGCTGCAGGGGGCGGAACAGCCCCAGCATTTT.